This T cell receptor (beta chain) stems from a study of cytomegalovirus exposure and HLA in healthy donors (dated by TCRdb to the late 2010s). About the study as a whole: An earlier analysis of some 550 of the donors reported 250 to 300 Gb of sequence data and some 100 million unique TCR beta sequences from roughly 180 million T cells. An earlier analysis of more than 450 of the donors used high-throughput TCR beta sequencing to judge whether each TCR beta V gene segment behaved as functional or pseudogenic. A handful of DR-DQ haplotypes were handled as single units for association and clustering because linkage in the cohort was strong. Among the roughly 400 genotyped donors, around 79% belonged to the genetic ancestry cluster associated with self-reported Caucasian donors. Rather than using new phenotypic data, the later analysis identified candidate immune exposures from TCR beta sequences and from how often those sequences occurred across donors. A later genetic analysis used genome-wide SNP genotypes for about 55% of the 666 donors, treating that subset as a discovery cohort. HLA typing included class I and class II loci at four-digit resolution. Donor age, sex, ethnicity and CMV serostatus were collected together with the repertoire data. The study used immunosequencing to profile the T cell repertoires of more than 650 subjects and linked those repertoires to cytomegalovirus serostatus. Among about 360 genotyped donors of the cohort, an average of approximately 230,000 unique TCR beta nucleotide sequences were sequenced per donor, 15% to 20% of them non-productive. Every discovery cohort repertoire had been produced on one sequencing platform. An early release that covered roughly 600 HLA-typed donors contained about 300 gigabases of sequencing data and tens of millions of unique TCR sequences. In addition to the first cohort of 666 subjects, a separate validation cohort of approximately 120 different subjects was used. A later analysis re-analyzed previously published TCR beta repertoires from 600 to 850 donors and added high-resolution HLA genotyping to study TCR occurrence patterns. The number of typed donors differed by locus: about 620-640 for A, B, C, DRB1 and DQB1; approximately 520 for DQA1; around 610 for DPA1; and about 450 for DPB1. To predict cytomegalovirus infection status, the study brought together high-throughput TCR immunosequencing, statistical association of individual TCRs with disease status, and machine learning. The aim of the study was to test whether cataloging public T cell receptors could identify signatures of past pathogen exposure.

The cohort consisted of some 730 healthy bone marrow donors. At the time of sampling, all cohort members were nominally healthy, though unrecorded immune exposures were likely present. The donor tested CMV seronegative, placing the donor among the roughly 350 seronegative members of the cohort. Every donor gave a peripheral blood sample, and the peripheral blood mononuclear cells from that sample were used for TCR beta sequencing. Genomic DNA extraction from the blood cell samples was performed with the Qiagen DNeasy Blood Extraction Kit. General findings and caveats noted by the study authors: Because counts were too low, around 17 rarely observed V segments, including chromosome 9 orphons, were left out of the earlier analysis of 587 of the donors. A cluster of highly shared sequence variants was judged likely to be a technical artifact of the sequencing pipeline. Assigning TCR associations to individual alleles was difficult when HLA alleles, especially DR and DQ, strongly co-occurred. Correlated functional status among segregating V segments might reflect linkage disequilibrium, but an unknown experimental factor could not be ruled out. According to a later analysis, most CMV-associated TCR beta chains appeared to be HLA-restricted, and the HLA associations seemed to be driven largely by CMV exposure. While some public TCRs were present in many individuals, most TCR sequences turned up only very rarely across donors. The authors suggested that the approach could potentially be extended to other disease states and immunological phenotypes. In vitro tests confirmed that three of the cytomegalovirus-associated TCR beta chains recognize cytomegalovirus antigens. Because some donors lacked HLA typing at each locus, the association tests relied only on the typed subset. At a false discovery rate of 0.05, a later analysis linked around 15,000 TCR beta sequences to specific HLA alleles. In a later analysis, HLA-associated TCR beta chains were found to be more clonally expanded and to have lower generation probabilities than equally common non-associated chains. A further reported finding was that TCR beta sequences accurately predicted the HLA-A and HLA-B alleles for most subjects in the first cohort. In both the original and validation cohorts, the classifier was reported to diagnose cytomegalovirus status with high specificity and sensitivity. A later genetic analysis associated a missense DCLRE1C variant with V-gene and J-gene trimming of TCR beta chains, and an independent cohort replicated the association. According to a later analysis, parvovirus B19, influenza, CMV and Epstein-Barr virus appeared linked to several top co-occurrence clusters. A later genetic analysis reported fewer N-insertions in productive TCRs among donors in an Asian-associated ancestry cluster than the 666-donor mean. A later analysis found that TCR association rates varied across HLA loci, with DRB1 alleles showing the most associated TCRs and HLA-C alleles the fewest. The only immune exposure information available for the cohort was CMV serostatus. A total of 164 TCR beta chains were listed by the study as associated with cytomegalovirus. Sequencing depth was assumed to be roughly uniform across donors in the presence/absence analyses, though that assumption may not hold. In an earlier analysis of approximately 590 of the donors, most TCR beta V segments appeared in productive rearrangements about 87% or about 30% of the time, broadly matching IMGT annotations. Only TCR beta chains were sequenced in this cohort, and the absence of alpha or paired-chain data limited detectable features.

Remarks on this clone: Its antigen has not been determined.

Library creation used the immunoSEQ multiplex PCR assay. A mixture of 60 forward primers for TCR Vbeta segments and 13 reverse primers for TCR Jbeta segments was used in the multiplex PCR. The CDR3 region of rearranged TCR beta genes was amplified from genomic DNA with a multiplex PCR assay. The Illumina HiSeq System was used to sequence the amplified TCR beta libraries as 87-base-pair reads. From the authors' description of their analysis: Across the roughly 600 repertoires, a later analysis counted tens of millions of unique TCR beta chains, approximately 10 million of which were shared by at least two donors. Raw reads were error-corrected and collapsed into unique sequences by a nearest-neighbor algorithm in which closely related sequences were merged to remove PCR and sequencing errors. CDR3 sequences were aligned to IMGT reference sequences to assign V, D and J gene segments. Each retained sequence needed at least a six-nucleotide match to both a V gene segment and a J gene segment. A rearrangement counted as productive if the CDR3 had no stop codons and remained in frame with V and J, and every other rearrangement counted as non-productive. CDR3 was defined according to IMGT convention as the region running from the second conserved V-encoded cysteine to the conserved J-encoded phenylalanine. The earlier analysis of 450 to 750 of the donors excluded any sequence lacking an unambiguous match to a single V gene segment. An earlier analysis of a few hundred of the donors classified V segments as functional when productive rearrangements were above 56.7% and as segregating when the standard deviation between donors was above 5%. A statistical classification framework was built for diagnosing cytomegalovirus status from the catalog of TCR beta chain sequences. V and J gene assignment, in a later analysis, came from comparing TCR nucleotide sequences with IMGT/GENE-DB human TR gene sequences. The TCRdist pipeline was used in a later analysis to assign CDR3 sequences and most-parsimonious VDJ recombination scenarios. In a later analysis, each TCR beta chain was defined by its CDR3 amino acid sequence together with its V-gene family, and reads lacking a unique V-gene family were excluded. A later analysis removed 592 highly shared, low-generation-probability nucleotide sequences to deal with suspected cross-contamination and a sequencing artifact. A later analysis calculated a clonal expansion index for each public chain from normalized within-repertoire ranks of inferred template counts. In a later analysis, generation probabilities were computed with a VDJ recombination model fitted to out-of-frame rearrangements, and the resulting probabilities were checked against IGoR. In a later analysis, hypergeometric tests were used to score TCR-TCR, TCR-HLA and TCR-CMV co-occurrence, with a repertoire-size bias correction applied to TCR pairs. False discovery rates were estimated in a later analysis by permuting HLA or CMV assignments 20 times. A later analysis grouped co-occurring TCRs with DBSCAN, adding TCRdist sequence similarity when clustering within HLA-allele-positive subsets. For co-occurrence clustering, repertoires with fewer than 30,000 or more than 120,000 public chains were excluded, along with roughly 5 repertoires with anomalous nucleotide sharing. TCRdb holds this immuneACCESS table with in-frame rearrangements only. Some clones are missing; in checked studies, unresolved V genes explain under half, and the rest has no known cause. V, J and clone size were drawn from that table, and D and trimming were deduced from the DNA. The sample table includes 100,000 to 150,000 clones. Under 2.5% of the sample belongs to the ten largest clones.

The clonotype originates from a man aged 35-49 years in good health and CMV-seronegative. Sequencing was performed on PBMCs.

The nucleotide sequence reads TGTGCCAGTAGTATCGGGGGCTACGAGCAGTACTTC. This codes for CASSIGGYEQYF. In this chain, TRBV19 is recombined with TRBJ2-7, and possibly TRBD2, on 6 matching bases. At the junction V is shortened by 3 bases and J by 3 bases, with 6 bases in between. The germline V gene (reference sequence) sets CDR1 to LNHDA and CDR2 to SQIVND. CDR3 length: 12 amino acids, cysteine to phenylalanine. CDR3 DNA is the only sequence kept; it has 36 bases, read in frame from the first base.